This T cell receptor beta chain appears in the sequencing data of a study of beta chain features in type 1 diabetes. Study-level points and caveats: Compared to healthy donors, patients appeared to have naive, central memory and Treg TCRB repertoires that were more alike. PCR may have favored shorter templates equally in patients and controls. Moderate but significant shortening of TCRB CDR3s was recorded in all four CD4+ subsets from Type 1 diabetes patients.

V trimming: 1 base; J trimming: 5 bases; junction bases outside the gene matches: 3. The CDR3 spans 15 residues. The germline V gene has CDR1 SEHNR and CDR2 FQNEAQ (reference sequence). The sequenced template was cDNA made from the entire isolated RNA. Sequencing was performed with immunoSEQ multiplex PCR; in TCRdb, only in-frame clones are kept and a portion is missing. The table records about 660,000 clones, 11% to 15% of them present only once. This clone was counted between two and nine times. The target antigen is unknown. The chain links TRBV7-9 to TRBJ2-1, with 9 nucleotides matching TRBD2. Material: naive CD4+ T cells from blood. The clonotype originates from a man between 18 and 35 years old with type 1 diabetes. The CDR3 sequence: CASSLVAGVDNEQFF. The CDR3 region has the DNA TGTGCCAGCAGCTTAGTAGCGGGGGTTGACAATGAGCAGTTCTTC.